The entry that follows covers one TCR beta chain sequence. The CDR3 has 15 amino acids. Germline V gives CDR1 MDHEN, CDR2 SYDVKM. The V gene lost 5 bases and the J gene lost 4 bases, with 17 bases spanning the gap. This entry is derived from a study of blood T cell repertoires in COVID-19. Across the study: COVID-19 samples from acute and convalescent phases originated in the United States, Italy and Spain. T cells, B-cell-depleted T cells, or PBMCs supplied cDNA or gDNA.

Original analysis: Estimates of nucleated cell counts were drawn from the amplification of reference gene primers. Some clones are missing from TCRdb's copy, which holds only in-frame ones; the method was immunoSEQ multiplex PCR. The V and J calls and clone size come from that table; D and trimming were worked out from the DNA. The table includes hundreds of thousands of clones, about 90% detected once. The sample comprised peripheral blood. The TCR sequence derives from a woman between 18 and 30 years old who had recovered from COVID-19. V is TRBV28 and J is TRBJ1-2, with D perhaps matching TRBD1 (5 bases). The CDR3 loop reads CASSPSGVKIYGYTF. The DNA for the CDR3 is TGTGCCAGCAGTCCCTCGGGGGTTAAAATCTATGGCTACACCTTC.